The present entry profiles one T cell receptor (beta chain) with its context. No antigen is known for it. Sequencing used immunoSEQ multiplex PCR; TCRdb keeps in-frame clones, though not all of them. The sample has more than 95,000 clones, 88% seen once. The CDR3 extends over 14 amino acids. Trimming cost V 6 bases and J 5 bases; bases outside gene matches: 4. Germline lookup yields CDR1 SNHLY and CDR2 FYNNEI. The data are from a study of T cell responses to AZD1222 COVID-19 vaccine. Overall study: Whether given at about 4 or about 12 weeks, second doses were pooled.

Overall study findings and caveats: The study found vaccine-associated CD4 TCRs spanning spike, dominant at 160-218 and 743-854. Donors were chiefly white British, with a greater number of females, and clonal diversity was perhaps underestimated. The study identified only five to seven AZD1222 recipients as seropositive at baseline.

The receptor was derived from an adult in good health. The V call is TRBV2, the J call TRBJ1-4, with 9 nucleotides matching TRBD1. The material was peripheral blood, obtained on day 0 of AZD1222 vaccination. CDR3 residues: CASRGQGINEKLFF. The CDR3 bases are TGTGCCAGCAGAGGACAGGGGATAAATGAAAAACTGTTTTTT.